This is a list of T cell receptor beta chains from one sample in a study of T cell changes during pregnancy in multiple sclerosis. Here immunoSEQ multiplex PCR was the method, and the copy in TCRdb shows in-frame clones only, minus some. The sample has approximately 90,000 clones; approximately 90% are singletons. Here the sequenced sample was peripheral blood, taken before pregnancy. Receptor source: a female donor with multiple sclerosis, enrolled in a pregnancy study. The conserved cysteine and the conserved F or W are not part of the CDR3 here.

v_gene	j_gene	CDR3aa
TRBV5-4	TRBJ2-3	ASSSGEERGPTDTQY
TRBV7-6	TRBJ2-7	ASSLYPRGGREQY
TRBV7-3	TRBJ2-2	ASSPRRLAGFGELF
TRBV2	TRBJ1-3	ARTGVLGNTIY
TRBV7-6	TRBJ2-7	ASGQASSYEQY
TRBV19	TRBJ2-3	ASSASGDTQY
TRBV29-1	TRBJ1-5	SVWGGQGSNQPQH
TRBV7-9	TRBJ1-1	ASSSQSNTEAF
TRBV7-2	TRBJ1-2	ASSLSPSGTGSYGYT
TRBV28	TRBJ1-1	ASSPVGQGRAF
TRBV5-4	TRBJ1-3	ASSLAGPSGNTIY
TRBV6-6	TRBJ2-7	ASSSIYEQY
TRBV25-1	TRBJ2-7	ASSEFGGTKSYEQY
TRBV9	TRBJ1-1	ASSGTLNTEAF
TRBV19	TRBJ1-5	ASSIRQGGNQPQH
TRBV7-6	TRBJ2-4	ASSSPPTSGGLLGKNIQY
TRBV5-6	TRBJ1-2	ASSLYDRGVSYGYT
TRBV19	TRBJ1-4	ASSTSGHRGGDEKLF
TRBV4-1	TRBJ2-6	ASSQAKTGANVLT
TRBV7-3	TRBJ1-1	ASSHFTEAF
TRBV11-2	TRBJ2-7	ASSLVGRVYEQY
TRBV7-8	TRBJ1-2	ASSLALQFGGYT
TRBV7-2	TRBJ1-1	ASSLAAGDTEAF
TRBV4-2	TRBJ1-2	ASSPPGRDYGYT
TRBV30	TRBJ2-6	AWKGGVSGANVLT
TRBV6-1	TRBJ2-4	ASTGLAKNIQY
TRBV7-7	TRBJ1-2	ASSSAPPGDYGYT
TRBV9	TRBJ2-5	ASSVEGTGRETQY
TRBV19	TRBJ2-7	ASSIGSGQLYEQY
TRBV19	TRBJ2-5	ASMDRGLGETQY
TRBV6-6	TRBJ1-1	ASRGLGVMNTEAF
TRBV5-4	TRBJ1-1	ATQFQAHTEAF
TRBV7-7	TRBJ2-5	ASSADIGNTETQY
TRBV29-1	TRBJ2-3	SVGTSGGATQY
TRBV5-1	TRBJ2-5	ASSLDSGQQETQY
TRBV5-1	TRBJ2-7	ASRQGSSYEQY
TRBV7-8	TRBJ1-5	ASSASVALESNQPQH
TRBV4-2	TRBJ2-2	ASSQVAGGRTGELF
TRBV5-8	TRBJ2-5	ASTLGGVQETQY
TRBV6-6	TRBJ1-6	ASSLPRDTPLH
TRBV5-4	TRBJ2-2	ASSSLDRVNTGELF
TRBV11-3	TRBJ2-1	ASSLRRGDRRGNEQF
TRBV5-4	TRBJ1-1	ASSRGEGVAGTEAF
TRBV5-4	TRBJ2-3	ASSPNRDTQY
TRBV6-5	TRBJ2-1	ASSYSRETNNEQF
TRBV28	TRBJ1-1	ASSALGALRTEAF
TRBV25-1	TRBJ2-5	ASSPRTGVRETQY
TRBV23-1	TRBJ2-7	ASSPGTGGYEQY
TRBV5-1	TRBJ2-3	ASSVVLPGEANTQY
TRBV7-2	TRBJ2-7	ASRPGGGHEQY
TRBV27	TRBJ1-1	ASSLTGGEAF
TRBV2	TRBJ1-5	ASSKDRVNQPQH
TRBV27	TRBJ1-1	ASSIRGTGNEAF
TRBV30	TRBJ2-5	AWRKLGTGGETQY
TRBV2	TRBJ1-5	ASSWTTTIRAQH
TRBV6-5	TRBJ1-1	ASSQTRRNTEAF
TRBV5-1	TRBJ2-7	ASSWGDRGASYEQY